The 10 T cell receptor beta chains below were found in one sample sequenced in a study of blood T cell repertoires in COVID-19. Generated by immunoSEQ multiplex PCR, the TCRdb table keeps only in-frame clones and is missing some. The sample records some 73,000 clones, 60% to 80% being singletons. The source material was peripheral blood. All receptors derive from a man in his sixties or seventies with COVID-19, enrolled during active disease.

This chain connects TRBV27 to TRBJ2-5; 7 nucleotides line up with TRBD2. The CDR3 totals 15 residues. The trim removed 8 bases at V and 2 bases at J, leaving 11 bases unmatched. The germline CDR1 and CDR2 sequences are MNHEY and SMNVEV (reference sequence). The CDR3 loop is CASASVGLQQETQYF. DNA for the CDR3: TGTGCCAGCGCATCGGTGGGACTACAACAAGAGACCCAGTACTTC.

The chain is built from TRBV7-3 and TRBJ2-1, with D maybe TRBD1 (5 bases). Germline assignment: CDR1 SGHTA and CDR2 FQGTGA. The CDR3 runs to 15 residues. V lost 1 base and J lost 5, with 12 bases in between. The CDR3 here is CASSLSGHSNNEQFF. In DNA, the CDR3 is TGTGCCAGCAGCTTAAGTGGACACTCGAACAATGAGCAGTTCTTC.

This clone was counted once. V gene TRBV27 combines with J gene TRBJ2-1; 8 bases agree with TRBD1. The CDR3 is 14 amino acids. Germline assignment: CDR1 MNHEY and CDR2 SMNVEV (reference sequence). V lost 6 bases to trimming and J lost 6 bases; unmatched junction nucleotides: 7. The CDR3: CASSLGRGLNEQFF. CDR3 in DNA: TGTGCCAGCAGCTTGGGCAGGGGGCTCAATGAGCAGTTCTTC.

This clone was observed a handful of times. The CDR3 here is CASSSRTHANTGELFF. DNA of the CDR3: TGTGCCAGCAGTTCCCGGACACACGCGAACACCGGGGAGCTGTTTTTT. V usage is TRBV6-6 and J usage is TRBJ2-2, with D perhaps TRBD1 (5 bases). The CDR3 covers 16 residues. CDR1 MNHNY and CDR2 SVGAGI come from the germline V gene (reference sequence). With 4 bases removed from V and 0 bases from J, the gap between germline ends came to 12 bases.

This chain connects TRBV19 to TRBJ2-2; the D gene is possibly TRBD1 (5 bases). The germline gives CDR1 LNHDA, CDR2 SQIVND (reference sequence). Between the trimmed V and J ends, which lost 4 bases and 5 bases, there was a span of 11 bases. The CDR3 sequence is 14 residues long. CDR3 sequence: CASSTLTETGELFF. CDR3 DNA: TGTGCCAGTAGTACCCTGACAGAGACCGGGGAGCTGTTTTTT.

This clone is a singleton in its sample. V is TRBV19 and J is TRBJ1-2, with 10 nucleotides matching TRBD1. The V and J ends lost 1 base and 10 bases, in that order; junction bases with no gene match: 9. This CDR3 spans 15 amino acids. The germline gives CDR1 LNHDA, CDR2 SQIVND (reference sequence). DNA for the CDR3: TGTGCCAGTAGTATAGGGGCGCCGGGACAGGGGCCCTACACCTTC. This encodes CASSIGAPGQGPYTF.

The CDR3 sequence is CASHKREASGRETQYF. DNA of the CDR3: TGTGCCTCGCACAAACGGGAGGCTAGCGGGAGAGAGACCCAGTACTTC. The chain uses TRBV6-7 and TRBJ2-5, with 10 nucleotides matching TRBD2. TRBV6-7 is flagged as an ORF with uncertain function. The V gene end was trimmed by 11 bases and the J gene end by 4 bases; junction bases not matched to a gene: 16. The CDR3 length is 16 residues.

The rearrangement joins TRBV7-2 to TRBJ2-1; 10 bases fit TRBD2. Germline CDR1 is SGHTA and CDR2 is FQGNSA. This CDR3 contains 15 residues. J gave up 10 bases and V 1 base, and 7 bases lay outside the gene matches. The CDR3 region is CASSLESSGSREQFF. The CDR3 DNA sequence: TGTGCCAGCAGCTTAGAGTCTAGCGGGAGTAGAGAGCAGTTCTTC.

The CDR3 DNA reads as TGTGCCAGCACCGCCCTCCTAGCGGGAGGGCCGCGGGAGCAGTATTTT. This sequence encodes CASTALLAGGPREQYF. This rearrangement joins TRBV28 to TRBJ2-3, with 12 bases lining up with TRBD2. The J segment lost 11 bases and the V segment lost 7 bases, leaving 16 bases of the junction unmatched. CDR1 is MDHEN, CDR2 SYDVKM, per germline. The CDR3 has 16 amino acids.

This chain joins TRBV5-4 and TRBJ2-2, with D maybe TRBD1 (5 bases). Germline V lookup: CDR1 SGHNT, CDR2 YYREEE (reference sequence). Trimming removed 0 bases at V and 6 bases at J, with 9 bases between. The CDR3 totals 14 residues. CDR3 amino acids: CASSLDRSSGELFF. The CDR3 DNA reads as TGTGCCAGCAGCTTGGACAGGTCTTCCGGGGAGCTGTTTTTT.